The 10 T cell receptor beta chains in this list originate from one sample, sequenced in a study of untreated major depressive disorder. Study conclusions and caveats: CD4+ T cells from depressed patients used TRBV05-01 (Vbeta 5.1) more often than controls.

Sequenced by immunoSEQ multiplex PCR; TCRdb stores in-frame clones only, minus some. The sample has about 19,000 clones, under 95% seen once. Antigen specificity for these receptors is unknown. Sequenced sample: CD4+ T cells from PBMCs. The receptors stem from a middle-aged woman with major depressive disorder.

The sample holds a few counts of this clone. DNA for the CDR3: TGTGCCAGCAGCTTTGTCAACTATGGCTACACCTTC. Protein: CASSFVNYGYTF. The chain combines TRBV7-9 with TRBJ1-2; D gene uncertain. The CDR3 extends over 12 amino acids. Germline V gives CDR1 SEHNR, CDR2 FQNEAQ (reference sequence). V was clipped by 3 bases and J by 2 bases, with 4 bases between them.

J is TRBJ1-6 and V is TRBV30; D call uncertain. CDR1 GTSNPN and CDR2 SVGIG come from the germline V gene (reference sequence). Trimming took 8 bases from V and 7 from J, leaving 15 bases between them. CDR3 length: 13 amino acids. The CDR3 bases are TGTGCCGGGTGTGGGCAGGCAAATTCACCCCTCCACTTT. Protein sequence: CAGCGQANSPLHF. Filled out from reference TRBV30 and TRBJ1-6, the complete variable domain reads SQTIHQWPATLVQPVGSPLSLECTVEGTSNPNLYWYRQAAGRGLQLLFYSVGIGQISSEVPQNLSASRPQDRQFILSSKKLLLSDSGFYLCAGCGQANSPLHFGNGTRLTVT.

The chain combines TRBV7-8 with TRBJ1-4, with a possible D match to TRBD1 (5 bases). Trimming shortened V by 1 base and J by 0 bases, and 9 bases separated the two germline ends. CDR1 SGHVS and CDR2 FQNEAQ come from the germline V gene. The CDR3 sequence is 16 residues long. The CDR3 DNA is TGTGCCAGCAGCTTAGGACAGACTACAACTAATGAAAAACTGTTTTTT. It codes for CASSLGQTTTNEKLFF.

The chain has TRBV7-3 and TRBJ2-2, with no clear D. CDR1 is SGHTA, CDR2 FQGTGA, per germline. V was cut by 5 bases and J by 6 bases, with 7 bases left in between. This CDR3 spans 12 amino acids. The CDR3 DNA reads as TGTGCCAGCAGCCTCGGAGCCGGGGAGCTGTTTTTT. Translation: CASSLGAGELFF. Full variable domain (rest looked up from reference TRBV7-3 and TRBJ2-2): GAGVSQTPSNKVTEKGKYVELRCDPISGHTALYWYRQSLGQGPEFLIYFQGTGAADDSGLPNDRFFAVRPEGSVSTLKIQRTERGDSAVYLCASSLGAGELFFGEGSRLTVL.

The rearrangement uses TRBV30 and TRBJ1-6; 9 bases fit TRBD1. The CDR3 sequence is 14 residues long. The germline gives CDR1 GTSNPN, CDR2 SVGIG (reference sequence). Trimming at V came to 4 bases and at J to 5 bases, leaving 3 bases not matched to a gene. CDR3 DNA: TGTGCCTGGACTCGGACAGGGGATAATTCACCCCTCCACTTT. Translation gives CAWTRTGDNSPLHF. Supplemented by reference TRBV30 and TRBJ1-6, the full variable domain reads SQTIHQWPATLVQPVGSPLSLECTVEGTSNPNLYWYRQAAGRGLQLLFYSVGIGQISSEVPQNLSASRPQDRQFILSSKKLLLSDSGFYLCAWTRTGDNSPLHFGNGTRLTVT.

V is TRBV11-2 and J is TRBJ2-1; D call uncertain. CDR1 and CDR2 (germline): SGHAT, FQNNGV. CDR3 length equals 15 residues. V was trimmed by 3 bases and J by 2 bases, leaving 11 bases between them. Written as DNA, the CDR3 is TGTGCCAGCAGCTTTGGTGGCACCCCCTACAATGAGCAGTTCTTC. This codes for CASSFGGTPYNEQFF. The full variable domain, with the rest looked up from reference TRBV11-2 and TRBJ2-1, is EAGVAQSPRYKIIEKRQSVAFWCNPISGHATLYWYQQILGQGPKLLIQFQNNGVVDDSQLPKDRFSAERLKGVDSTLKIQPAKLEDSAVYLCASSFGGTPYNEQFFGPGTRLTVL.

V usage is TRBV2 and J usage is TRBJ2-6; D not certain. The V end was cut by 3 bases, the J end by 0 bases, with 9 bases between. The CDR3 totals 16 residues. Germline V lookup: CDR1 SNHLY, CDR2 FYNNEI. The DNA for the CDR3 is TGTGCCAGCAGTGATAGTACGCGCTCTGGGGCCAACGTCCTGACTTTC. The encoded protein is CASSDSTRSGANVLTF. The complete variable domain, with remaining parts taken from reference TRBV2 and TRBJ2-6, reads EPEVTQTPSHQVTQMGQEVILRCVPISNHLYFYWYRQILGQKVEFLVSFYNNEISEKSEIFDDQFSVERPDGSNFTLKIRSTKLEDSAMYFCASSDSTRSGANVLTFGAGSRLTVL.

This rearrangement joins TRBV15 to TRBJ2-7; 12 positions agree with TRBD1. CDR3 length: 15 amino acids. The V segment lost 3 bases and the J segment 4 bases; nucleotides outside the gene matches: 4. Looked up from germline, CDR1 is LNHNV and CDR2 is YYDKDF (reference sequence). CDR3 in DNA: TGTGCCACCAGCAGGGGACAGGGGGCCTCGTACGAGCAGTACTTC. As protein: CATSRGQGASYEQYF. The full variable domain, completed using reference TRBV15 and TRBJ2-7, is DAMVIQNPRYQVTQFGKPVTLSCSQTLNHNVMYWYQQKSSQAPKLLFHYYDKDFNNEADTPDNFQSRRPNTSFCFLDIRSPGLGDTAMYLCATSRGQGASYEQYFGPGTRLTVT.

The sample holds one count of this clone. The rearrangement uses TRBV29-1 and TRBJ2-7; 8 nucleotides align to TRBD1. The CDR3 contains 12 residues. The V gene end was trimmed by 5 bases and the J gene end by 2 bases; junction bases not matched to a gene: 2. The germline CDR1 and CDR2 sequences are SQVTM and ANQGSEA. The CDR3 protein is CSVLTGAYEQYV. The CDR3 DNA reads TGCAGCGTTTTGACAGGGGCCTACGAGCAGTACGTC.

V usage is TRBV11-2 and J usage is TRBJ2-4; D is possibly TRBD1 (6 bases). CDR1 and CDR2 (germline): SGHAT, FQNNGV. The CDR3 sequence is 13 residues long. Trimming stripped 5 bases from V and 8 bases from J, with 13 bases between. CDR3 in amino acids: CASSDRLSDIQYF. CDR3 sequence (DNA): TGTGCCAGCAGCGACAGGTTATCGGACATTCAGTACTTC.